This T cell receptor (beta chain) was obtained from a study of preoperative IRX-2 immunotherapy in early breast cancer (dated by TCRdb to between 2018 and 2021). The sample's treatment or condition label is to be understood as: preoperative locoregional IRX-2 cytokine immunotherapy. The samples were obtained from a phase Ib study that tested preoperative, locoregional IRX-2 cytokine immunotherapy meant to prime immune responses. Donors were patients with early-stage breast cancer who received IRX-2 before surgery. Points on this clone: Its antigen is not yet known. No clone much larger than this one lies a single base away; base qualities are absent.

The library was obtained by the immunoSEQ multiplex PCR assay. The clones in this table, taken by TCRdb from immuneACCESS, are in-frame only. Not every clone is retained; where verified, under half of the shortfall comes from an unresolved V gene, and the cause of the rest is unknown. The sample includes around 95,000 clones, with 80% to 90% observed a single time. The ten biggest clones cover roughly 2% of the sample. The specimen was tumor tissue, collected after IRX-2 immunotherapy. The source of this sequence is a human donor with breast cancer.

The sequenced DNA: TGTGCCAGCAGTGAAGGGGGGCCGGTGGTAGAGCTGTTTTTT. Its protein is CASSEGGPVVELFF. The rearranged segments are TRBV6-1 and TRBJ2-2, with TRBD1 perhaps the D gene, on 6 matching bases. Trimming costs V 1 base and J 11 bases, and their ends lie 14 bases apart. From the cysteine up to the phenylalanine, the CDR3 has a length of 14 residues. Solely the CDR3 DNA is kept, with 42 bases framed from the first base. The germline V gene provides CDR1 MNHNS and CDR2 SASEGT.